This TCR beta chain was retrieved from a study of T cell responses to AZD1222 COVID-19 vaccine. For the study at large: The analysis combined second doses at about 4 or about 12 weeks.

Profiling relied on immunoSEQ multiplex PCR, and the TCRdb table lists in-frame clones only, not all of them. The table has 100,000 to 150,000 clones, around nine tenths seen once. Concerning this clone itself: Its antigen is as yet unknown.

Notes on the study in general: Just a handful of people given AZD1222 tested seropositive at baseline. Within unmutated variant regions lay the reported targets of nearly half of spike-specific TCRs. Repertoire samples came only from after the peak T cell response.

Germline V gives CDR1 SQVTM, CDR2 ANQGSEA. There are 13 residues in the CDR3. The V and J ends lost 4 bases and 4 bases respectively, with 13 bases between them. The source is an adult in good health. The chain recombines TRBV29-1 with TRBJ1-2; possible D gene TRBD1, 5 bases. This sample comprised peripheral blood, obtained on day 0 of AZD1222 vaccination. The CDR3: CSVGSGVGYGYTF. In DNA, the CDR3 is TGCAGCGTTGGTTCGGGGGTCGGCTATGGCTACACCTTC. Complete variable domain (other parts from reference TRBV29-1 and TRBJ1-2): SAVISQKPSRDICQRGTSLTIQCQVDSQVTMMFWYRQQPGQSLTLIATANQGSEATYESGFVIDKFPISRPNLTFSTLTVSNMSPEDSSIYLCSVGSGVGYGYTFGSGTRLTVV.